The 16 T cell receptor beta chains listed next were all sequenced from one sample in a study of blood T cells in healthy people across ages. A second PCR, run for 7 to 11 cycles, used a sample-barcoded 5' primer plus a J-beta primer mix. One entry per CDR3 protein results from TCRdb running MiXCR on the 5' RACE reads. The sample contains some 800,000 distinct CDR3 sequences, roughly 44% of which appear only once. The sequencing sample was made of blood. These receptors came from a man between 60 and 75 years old in good health.

The V gene is TRBV28, the J gene TRBJ2-2; 7 positions match TRBD1. The CDR3 runs to 15 residues. Germline loops: CDR1 MDHEN, CDR2 SYDVKM. V shed 5 bases and J 2 bases; nucleotides not matched to a gene: 5. The CDR3: CASSQDRDNTGELFF. CDR3 coding DNA: TGTGCCAGCAGTCAAGACAGGGATAACACCGGGGAGCTGTTTTTT.

This rearrangement joins TRBV12-3 or TRBV12-4 to TRBJ2-3; the D call may be TRBD1 or TRBD2 (5 bases each). V was trimmed by 3 bases and J by 5 bases, leaving 15 bases between them. The CDR3 contains 15 residues. Here the CDR3 DNA reads TGTGCCAGCAGTTTTGAGACGATTGGGGGAGATACGCAGTATTTT. Its translation: CASSFETIGGDTQYF.

V and J are TRBV12-3 or TRBV12-4 and TRBJ1-5, with 9 nucleotides matching TRBD1. This CDR3 has 15 amino acids. Trimming at V came to 4 bases and at J to 6 bases, leaving 7 bases not matched to a gene. The CDR3 reads CASSYTGGGGQPQHF. In DNA form, the CDR3 reads TGTGCCAGCAGTTACACAGGGGGCGGCGGTCAGCCCCAGCATTTT.

This clonotype was seen only a few times. This chain links TRBV27 with TRBJ1-1, with D possibly matching TRBD1 (5 bases). This CDR3 region has 16 residues. Trimming took off 5 bases at V and 4 bases at J, with 20 bases between the two ends. Germline values: CDR1 MNHEY, CDR2 SMNVEV (reference sequence). CDR3 sequence reads: CASSPKPRGGGTEAFF. CDR3 nucleotides: TGTGCCAGCAGTCCCAAGCCTAGGGGAGGAGGCACTGAAGCTTTCTTT.

This chain uses TRBV6-5 with TRBJ2-1, with 16 nucleotides matching TRBD2. CDR3 size: 18 residues. The trim removed 4 bases at V and 7 bases at J, leaving 10 bases unmatched. The V gene's germline CDR1 is MNHEY and CDR2 SVGAGI. The CDR3 nucleotides are TGTGCCAGCAGTTTCGAATCCGGGACTAGCGGGGGGGCAAATGAGCAGTTCTTC. It is translated as CASSFESGTSGGANEQFF.

This clonotype has only a few counts. The chain recombines TRBV13 with TRBJ2-5; TRBD1 or TRBD2 may be the D gene (5 bases each). CDR3 length equals 17 residues. V lost 5 bases and J 5 bases, leaving 24 bases between the germline ends. CDR1 is PRHDT, CDR2 FYEKMQ, per germline (reference sequence). The CDR3, as DNA: TGTGCCAGCAGCCCCCCCGGGACCGATCCGTACTTCGAGACCCAGTACTTC. Its protein is CASSPPGTDPYFETQYF. The full variable domain, in which reference TRBV13 and TRBJ2-5 provide the parts outside the CDR3, is AAGVIQSPRHLIKEKRETATLKCYPIPRHDTVYWYQQGPGQDPQFLISFYEKMQSDKGSIPDRFSAQQFSDYHSELNMSSLELGDSALYFCASSPPGTDPYFETQYFGPGTRLLVL.

This clonotype appeared a few times. The gene calls are TRBV6-2 or TRBV6-3 and TRBJ2-1, with D perhaps matching TRBD1 or TRBD2 (5 bases each). The CDR3 loop spans 16 amino acids. Trimming removed 2 bases from V and 5 bases from J, with 16 bases in between. In germline, CDR1 is MNHEY, CDR2 SVGEGT. CDR3 sequence reads: CASSYVGKAGHNEQFF. The CDR3 coding sequence is TGTGCCAGCAGTTACGTCGGGAAAGCAGGGCACAATGAGCAGTTCTTC.

About this clonotype: Germline and junction disagree at one end, which may indicate a read error. The chain uses TRBV7-7 and TRBJ2-1; TRBD2 agrees at 11 bases. CDR1 and CDR2 from the germline V gene are SSHAT and FNYEAQ (reference sequence). CDR3 length equals 12 residues. CDR3 coding DNA: TGTGCTAGCAGCTTAGCGGGGGGGCAGCAGTTCTTC. Protein: CASSLAGGQQFF.

This sequence joins TRBV12-3 or TRBV12-4 and TRBJ1-5, with TRBD1 identical over 8 bases. The CDR3 has 14 residues. The junction had 5 bases not matched to a gene; V was cut back by 6 bases and J by 4 bases. CDR3 in amino acids: CASSGQGENQPQHF. The CDR3, as DNA: TGTGCCAGCAGCGGACAGGGTGAAAATCAGCCCCAGCATTTT.

Note on this clonotype: A much larger clone differs by one base, so this may be a read error. The genes are TRBV6-2 or TRBV6-3 and TRBJ2-7; D perhaps matches TRBD1 (6 bases). Trimming stripped 6 bases from V and 4 bases from J, with 10 bases between. This CDR3 contains 12 residues. Germline loops: CDR1 MNHEY, CDR2 SVGEGT. The CDR3 loop reads CASSHGQYEQYF. CDR3 DNA: TGTGCCAGCAGCCACGGACAGTACGAGCAGTACTTC.

V and J are TRBV29-1 and TRBJ2-5; TRBD2 matches 9 bases. There are 14 residues in the CDR3. Germline assignment: CDR1 SQVTM and CDR2 ANQGSEA. V gave up 4 bases and J gave up 2 bases; unmatched junction bases: 5. CDR3 amino acids: CSVVGGGAQETQYF. The CDR3 DNA reads as TGCAGCGTTGTGGGCGGGGGGGCGCAAGAGACCCAGTACTTC.

V is TRBV7-9 and J is TRBJ1-1; D is unclear. This CDR3 has 11 residues. From germline, CDR1 is SEHNR and CDR2 FQNEAQ (reference sequence). Trimming left V 5 bases short and J 6 bases short, with 7 bases between. The CDR3 protein is CASSPGSEAFF. CDR3 bases: TGTGCCAGCAGCCCCGGTTCTGAAGCTTTCTTT.

J is TRBJ2-7 and V is TRBV3-1; D is unresolved. The CDR3 loop spans 11 amino acids. V lost 5 bases and J lost 5, with 7 bases in between. Germline V gives CDR1 LGHDT, CDR2 YNNKEL (reference sequence). The CDR3 bases are TGTGCCAGCAGCACTAATCACGAGCAGTACTTC. Translated: CASSTNHEQYF.

In this sample, this clonotype turned up a few times. The J gene is TRBJ2-5, the V gene TRBV13; TRBD1 agrees at 8 bases. Germline CDR1 is PRHDT and CDR2 is FYEKMQ (reference sequence). The length of the CDR3 is 15 residues. V was pared by 5 bases and J by 5 bases, with 10 bases of the junction left unmatched. The CDR3 protein is CASSTDRDGRETQYF. CDR3 in DNA: TGTGCCAGCAGCACGGACAGGGATGGGAGGGAGACCCAGTACTTC.

The J gene is TRBJ2-5, the V gene TRBV13; 10 bases are shared with TRBD2. Looked up from germline, CDR1 is PRHDT and CDR2 is FYEKMQ (reference sequence). The CDR3 has 15 residues. With V trimmed by 5 bases and J by 11 bases, 14 bases remained unmatched. CDR3 region: CASSTGTSALGEQYF. The CDR3 coding sequence is TGTGCCAGCAGCACAGGGACTAGCGCCCTCGGTGAGCAGTACTTC.

The chain carries TRBV27 and TRBJ2-7; TRBD1 is a possible D gene (6 bases). Trimming shortened V by 0 bases and J by 6 bases, and 15 bases separated the two germline ends. The germline CDR1 and CDR2 sequences are MNHEY and SMNVEV (reference sequence). The length of the CDR3 is 15 residues. The CDR3 loop is CASSLSRQASREQYF. The CDR3 DNA reads TGTGCCAGCAGTTTATCTCGACAGGCTTCACGCGAGCAGTACTTC.